The 29 T cell receptor beta chains reported below all come from one sample, sequenced in a study of blood T cell repertoires in COVID-19. Sequenced by immunoSEQ multiplex PCR; TCRdb stores in-frame clones only, minus some. Of around 130,000 clones listed, over 80% are singletons. What was sequenced was PBMCs or T cells enriched from blood (not recorded which). The origin of the receptors is a man aged 25 to 45 who had recovered from COVID-19.

The chain joins TRBV19 to TRBJ2-5; tentative D call: TRBD1 (5 bases). V was cut by 1 base and J by 5 bases, with 11 bases left in between. CDR1 is LNHDA and CDR2 is SQIVND in the germline V gene (reference sequence). This CDR3 contains 14 residues. The CDR3 loop is CASSIGRVGETQYF. CDR3 in DNA: TGTGCCAGTAGTATAGGCAGGGTCGGGGAGACCCAGTACTTC.

The CDR3 bases are TGTGCCAGCAGTTCAGGACAGGGTGACTATGGCTACACCTTC. It specifies CASSSGQGDYGYTF. This chain joins TRBV27 and TRBJ1-2; the match to TRBD1 covers 8 bases. Germline lookup yields CDR1 MNHEY and CDR2 SMNVEV (reference sequence). The V and J ends lost 4 bases and 3 bases, in that order; junction bases with no gene match: 4. This CDR3 is built from 14 residues.

V and J are TRBV6-5 and TRBJ1-2; D is uncertain. Germline loops: CDR1 MNHEY, CDR2 SVGAGI. The CDR3 covers 14 residues. The V gene lost 6 bases and the J gene lost 2 bases, with 13 bases spanning the gap. DNA of the CDR3: TGTGCCAGCAGGCGGGAAGGATTAAACTATGGCTACACCTTC. Translating gives CASRREGLNYGYTF.

The V and J genes are TRBV5-8 and TRBJ1-6, with unresolved D. CDR1 is SGHTS and CDR2 is YDEGEE in the germline V gene. Trimming stripped 1 base from V and 5 bases from J, with 13 bases between. The CDR3 extends over 16 amino acids. Here the CDR3 reads CASSLTTSLDNSPLHF. CDR3 DNA: TGTGCCAGCAGCTTGACCACGAGCCTTGATAATTCACCCCTCCACTTT.

The CDR3 nucleotides read TGCGCCAGCAGCCCGACAGGGGCCCTCGGGAATTCACCCCTCCACTTT. This gives the protein CASSPTGALGNSPLHF. This chain uses TRBV5-1 with TRBJ1-6, with 8 bases matching TRBD1. J gave up 7 bases and V 4 bases, and 10 bases lay outside the gene matches. Germline assignment: CDR1 SGHRS and CDR2 YFSETQ. The CDR3 spans 16 residues.

The V and J genes are TRBV5-4 and TRBJ1-1; TRBD1 might be the D (5 bases). Germline values: CDR1 SGHNT, CDR2 YYREEE (reference sequence). V lost 4 bases and J 0 bases, leaving 13 bases between the germline ends. This CDR3 has 15 residues. CDR3 amino acids: CASSLGGGLNTEAFF. DNA for the CDR3: TGTGCCAGCAGCCTTGGGGGAGGGCTGAACACTGAAGCTTTCTTT.

This sequence joins TRBV11-2 and TRBJ2-1, with 8 bases fitting TRBD1. The length of the CDR3 is 13 residues. CDR1 is SGHAT, CDR2 FQNNGV, per germline. The junction had 9 bases not matched to a gene; V was cut back by 4 bases and J by 13 bases. CDR3 residues: CASSSDRGYAQFF. CDR3 DNA: TGTGCCAGCAGCTCCGACAGGGGATATGCTCAGTTCTTC.

CDR3 loop: CASSSGGMSSYEQYF. The CDR3 coding sequence is TGTGCCAGCAGCTCTGGCGGAATGAGCTCCTACGAGCAGTACTTC. The chain couples TRBV5-4 to TRBJ2-7; D remains unclear. Germline V gene data show CDR1 as SGHNT and CDR2 as YYREEE (reference sequence). This CDR3 is 15 amino acids long. V was shortened by 3 bases and J by 0 bases, with 13 bases between the two germline ends.

The rearrangement uses TRBV19 and TRBJ1-2; 10 bases are shared with TRBD1. V trimming: 5 bases; J trimming: 5 bases; junction bases outside the gene matches: 5. The germline CDR1 and CDR2 sequences are LNHDA and SQIVND (reference sequence). CDR3 length: 14 amino acids. The CDR3: CASSGPDRGYGYTF. The CDR3 coding sequence is TGTGCCAGTAGTGGCCCGGACAGGGGGTATGGCTACACCTTC.

The chain combines TRBV5-1 with TRBJ2-5; D uncertain. Germline values: CDR1 SGHRS, CDR2 YFSETQ. The CDR3 runs 15 residues. V dropped 0 bases and J dropped 0 bases, with 9 bases sitting between them. DNA for the CDR3: TGCGCCAGCAGCTTGGCCTGGAGTAACCAAGAGACCCAGTACTTC. Amino acid sequence: CASSLAWSNQETQYF.

This clone was seen a handful of times. The chain joins TRBV5-1 to TRBJ1-4, with D hard to call. CDR1 and CDR2 from the germline V gene are SGHRS and YFSETQ. V was shortened by 7 bases and J by 8 bases, with 15 bases between the two germline ends. CDR3 length equals 13 residues. The CDR3 DNA reads as TGCGCCAGCGCCTTGGGGTCACGGGAAAAACTGTTTTTT. Protein product: CASALGSREKLFF.

DNA of the CDR3: TGTGCCAGCAGTTGGGAGACAGGGGACTTACATGTTGAAGCTTTCTTT. Translating gives CASSWETGDLHVEAFF. The rearrangement joins TRBV6-5 to TRBJ1-1, with 8 bases lining up with TRBD1. The CDR3 length is 16 residues. Germline lookup yields CDR1 MNHEY and CDR2 SVGAGI. V shed 4 bases, J shed 7 bases, and the junction held 14 bases outside the gene matches.

The J gene is TRBJ2-5, the V gene TRBV4-1; D possibly corresponds to TRBD1 (6 bases). The germline V gene encodes CDR1 MGHRA and CDR2 YSYEKL. The V end lost 3 bases, the J end lost 2 bases, and 10 bases lay between the germline ends. The CDR3 consists of 14 residues. The CDR3 region is CASSQQQGQETQYF. The CDR3 coding sequence is TGCGCCAGCAGCCAGCAACAGGGACAAGAGACCCAGTACTTC.

The chain is built from TRBV5-1 and TRBJ2-7, with a possible D match to TRBD2 (6 bases). Germline lookup yields CDR1 SGHRS and CDR2 YFSETQ. Trimming removed 7 bases from V and 2 bases from J, with 19 bases in between. This CDR3 contains 15 residues. Written as DNA, the CDR3 is TGCGCCAGCCGTGAGACGTTAGCGGCCACCTACGAGCAGTACTTC. Amino acids: CASRETLAATYEQYF.

The chain recombines TRBV30 with TRBJ2-5, with a weak D call TRBD1 (6 bases). Looked up from germline, CDR1 is GTSNPN and CDR2 is SVGIG (reference sequence). This CDR3 comprises 17 residues. V lost 0 bases and J lost 7, with 24 bases in between. The CDR3 sequence: CAWSVNQQGRLMRTQYF. CDR3 DNA sequence: TGTGCCTGGAGTGTAAATCAACAGGGCCGTCTAATGAGGACCCAGTACTTC.

The V call is TRBV14, the J call TRBJ1-6; maybe TRBD1 (6 bases). V was clipped by 4 bases and J by 8 bases, with 9 bases between them. CDR1 and CDR2 from the germline V gene are SGHDN and FVKESK. The CDR3 runs to 13 residues. DNA of the CDR3: TGTGCCAGCAGCCGGGACACCTATTCACCCCTCCACTTT. Amino acid sequence: CASSRDTYSPLHF.

This clone was detected only a few times. This sequence joins TRBV2 and TRBJ1-6; D perhaps matches TRBD1 (5 bases). The CDR3 is 13 amino acids. The germline V and J ends were trimmed by 5 bases and 9 bases, with 11 bases remaining between them. Germline values: CDR1 SNHLY, CDR2 FYNNEI. The CDR3 protein is CASSLGGTSPLHF. DNA of the CDR3: TGTGCCAGCAGTTTGGGGGGAACTTCACCCCTCCACTTT.

This clone was seen a handful of times. The V gene is TRBV5-4, the J gene TRBJ2-1, with D possibly being TRBD1 (5 bases). CDR1 and CDR2 from the germline V gene are SGHNT and YYREEE (reference sequence). Trimming stripped 3 bases from V and 5 bases from J, with 12 bases between. There are 14 residues in the CDR3. The CDR3 sequence: CASSSIDSNNEQFF. The DNA for the CDR3 is TGTGCCAGCAGCTCGATAGACAGTAACAATGAGCAGTTCTTC.

This chain connects TRBV5-6 to TRBJ2-5; tentatively, D is TRBD1 (6 bases). The CDR3 runs 13 residues. The germline gives CDR1 SGHDT, CDR2 YYEEEE. Trimming took 4 bases from V and 2 from J, leaving 9 bases between them. The CDR3 DNA reads as TGTGCCAGCAGCCCGACAGGTCAAGAGACCCAGTACTTC. Its protein is CASSPTGQETQYF.

The J gene is TRBJ2-5, the V gene TRBV5-4, with D tentatively TRBD1 (7 bases). Trimming shortened V by 4 bases and J by 2 bases, and 15 bases separated the two germline ends. Germline V CDR1 and CDR2: SGHNT, YYREEE (reference sequence). The CDR3 runs 15 residues. The CDR3 spells CASSPQGGQQETQYF. The CDR3 bases are TGTGCCAGCAGCCCGCAGGGGGGACAGCAAGAGACCCAGTACTTC.

This clone was picked up a small number of times. This rearrangement joins TRBV5-1 to TRBJ2-1; 14 positions agree with TRBD2. Trimming took 4 bases from V and 10 from J; bases not matched to a gene: 13. The CDR3 runs to 17 residues. The germline CDR1 and CDR2 sequences are SGHRS and YFSETQ. This CDR3 is CASSATRLAGGPGEQFF. DNA for the CDR3: TGCGCCAGCAGCGCGACCCGACTAGCGGGAGGGCCGGGAGAGCAGTTCTTC.

This chain links TRBV6-1 with TRBJ1-4, with no clear D. The CDR3 runs to 16 residues. Germline V CDR1 and CDR2: MNHNS, SASEGT. Trimming stripped 3 bases from V and 6 bases from J, with 17 bases between. As DNA, the CDR3 is TGTGCCAGCAGTGATATCGGTTTCCGGGAGTATGAAAAACTGTTTTTT. Amino acids: CASSDIGFREYEKLFF.

The rearrangement links TRBV30 to TRBJ2-7, with a weak D call TRBD2 (5 bases). Trimming took off 0 bases at V and 1 base at J, with 7 bases between the two ends. In germline, CDR1 is GTSNPN, CDR2 SVGIG (reference sequence). The CDR3 length is 13 residues. CDR3 sequence reads: CAWSVRRSYEQYF. CDR3 in DNA: TGTGCCTGGAGTGTAAGGAGGTCCTACGAGCAGTACTTC.

This chain links TRBV29-1 with TRBJ1-2; D is unresolved. V was cut by 1 base and J by 4 bases, with 13 bases left in between. There are 14 residues in the CDR3. The germline V gene has CDR1 SQVTM and CDR2 ANQGSEA. The CDR3 is CSVEVANQLYGYTF. DNA for the CDR3: TGCAGCGTTGAAGTCGCAAACCAACTCTATGGCTACACCTTC.

This sequence joins TRBV6-5 and TRBJ2-6; TRBD1 is a possible D gene (6 bases). V gave up 7 bases and J gave up 0 bases, with 10 bases separating them. Germline assignment: CDR1 MNHEY and CDR2 SVGAGI. CDR3 size: 15 residues. The CDR3: CASTRTDSGANVLTF. In nucleotides, the CDR3 is TGTGCCAGCACCAGGACAGACTCTGGGGCCAACGTCCTGACTTTC.

This chain uses TRBV6-5 with TRBJ2-5; perhaps TRBD2 as D (6 bases). Germline CDR1 MNHEY, CDR2 SVGAGI. The length of the CDR3 is 13 residues. The V end lost 6 bases, the J end lost 5 bases, and 13 bases lay between the germline ends. The chain's CDR3 is CASRTGLPETQYF. CDR3 in DNA: TGTGCCAGCAGGACGGGACTCCCGGAGACCCAGTACTTC.

V is TRBV10-3 and J is TRBJ2-3; TRBD2 agrees at 10 bases. CDR1 is ENHRY and CDR2 is SYGVKD in the germline V gene. This CDR3 spans 15 amino acids. The V gene end was trimmed by 7 bases and the J gene end by 3 bases; junction bases not matched to a gene: 7. This chain's CDR3 is CAITVAGGRTDTQYF. CDR3 DNA sequence: TGTGCCATCACTGTAGCGGGGGGTCGTACAGATACGCAGTATTTT.

This chain links TRBV2 with TRBJ2-5, with TRBD1 matching over 7 bases. This CDR3 is built from 15 residues. Trimming cost V 6 bases and J 5 bases; bases outside gene matches: 12. CDR1 is SNHLY and CDR2 is FYNNEI in the germline V gene. The CDR3 protein is CASRMRDSNKETQYF. The CDR3 bases are TGTGCCAGCAGGATGAGGGACAGTAATAAGGAGACCCAGTACTTC.

The chain links TRBV6-5 to TRBJ2-7; D gene ambiguous. The CDR3 loop spans 15 amino acids. Between the trimmed V and J ends, which lost 7 bases and 0 bases, there was a span of 16 bases. The germline V gene encodes CDR1 MNHEY and CDR2 SVGAGI. This chain's CDR3 is CASTVGDSSSYEQYF. The CDR3 DNA sequence: TGTGCCAGCACCGTCGGTGACTCGAGCTCCTACGAGCAGTACTTC.